The rows below give T cell receptor beta chains drawn from one sample of a study of T cells after yellow fever vaccination. TCRdb re-analysed the 5' RACE reads in MiXCR, keeping a single row per CDR3 protein. The sample lists hundreds of thousands of distinct CDR3 sequences, over 4% occurring once. This sample comprised PBMCs, obtained 5 days after the yellow fever booster vaccination. Every receptor here comes from a man younger than 35 who received the YFV17D yellow fever vaccine. Both conserved end residues are part of each CDR3.

len	v_gene	j_gene	CDR3aa
13	TRBV12-3/TRBV12-4	TRBJ1-4	CASSPGQVEKLFF
14	TRBV18	TRBJ2-7	CASSSSPGGYEQYF
14	TRBV7-2	TRBJ1-2	CASSSGTRNYGYTF
12	TRBV6-2/TRBV6-3	TRBJ2-5	CASNFGVGTQYF
14	TRBV2	TRBJ2-4	CASRGTIAKNIQYF
13	TRBV5-1	TRBJ2-4	CASSPGGGNIQYF
13	TRBV7-3	TRBJ1-6	CASSQDFNSPLHF
14	TRBV12-3/TRBV12-4	TRBJ2-4	CASSLRRGTYIQYF
14	TRBV28	TRBJ1-1	CASTLYDRNTEAFF
12	TRBV11-2	TRBJ2-2	CASSPGTGELFF
15	TRBV24-1	TRBJ2-7	CATLINTMGFYEQYF
14	TRBV19	TRBJ2-7	CASSIAFIGDEQYF
14	TRBV12-3/TRBV12-4	TRBJ1-1	CASSFGWQNTEAFF
14	TRBV20-1	TRBJ2-5	CSAREGTNQETQYF
16	TRBV5-1	TRBJ2-1	CASSLEVYSFYNEQFF
15	TRBV24-1	TRBJ2-3	CATFPPESITDTQYF
13	TRBV29-1	TRBJ2-1	CSVVTGGPNEQFF
13	TRBV20-1	TRBJ2-5	CSARDTGRETQYF
14	TRBV6-1	TRBJ1-6	CASSAGGGGSPLHF
14	TRBV7-8	TRBJ1-2	CASSLVGSNYGYTF